Described below is a single TCR beta chain sequence and its context. Its antigen is unknown. These data belong to a study of shared clonotypes between healthy human individuals. Deletions cut 8 bases from V and 2 bases from J, with 13 bases between. Per the germline V gene, CDR1 is WSHSY and CDR2 is SAAADI. The CDR3 runs 15 residues. Each subset's genomic DNA was split evenly across several immunoSEQ plates. In the source study's methods: Junction-only sequences without quality scores were provided by ImmunoSEQ, so filtering was different. Repertoires were generated with immunoSEQ multiplex PCR, while TCRdb's copy carries only in-frame clones and drops some. The V and J calls and clone size come from that table; D and trimming were worked out from the DNA. In the table there are roughly 500,000 clones, roughly 95% of which are singletons. Study-wide findings and caveats: Only blood samples were collected, and tissue repertoires likely differ. For naive CD4 cells, approximately 5% of clonotypes were shared across a handful of donors.

This chain connects TRBV10-2 to TRBJ2-6, with D perhaps TRBD2 (5 bases). The origin of this receptor is a woman aged 30 to 39 in good health. The sequencing sample was made of naive CD4+ T cells sorted from blood. The subset denotes: CD45RA+ positively selected. The CDR3 region is CASSSAGAGANVLTF. CDR3 DNA sequence: TGCGCCAGCTCCTCGGCCGGGGCTGGGGCCAACGTCCTGACTTTC.